The sequence of this T cell receptor beta chain was determined in a study of low-dose radiotherapy and immunotherapy resistance in tumors. CDR3 length equals 15 residues. V gave up 4 bases and J gave up 4 bases; unmatched junction bases: 8. CDR1 and CDR2 from the germline V gene are MDHEN and SYDVKM. TRAV- and TRBV-specific primers were used for first-strand cDNA, which covered alpha and beta chains. The authors ran about 18 PCR cycles to amplify TCRs with a constant-region primer and V-primer adapter. TCRdb re-analysed the reads in MiXCR, keeping a single row per CDR3 protein. The sample carries under 90,000 distinct CDR3 sequences, roughly 17% recorded once. As to time point: after trial treatment. As for treatment: LDRT plus nivolumab, ipilimumab, low-dose cyclophosphamide and aspirin (RACIN trial).

Sequencing used PBMCs, obtained after low-dose radiotherapy plus immunotherapy. The origin of this receptor is a male donor with prostate cancer. The genes are TRBV28 and TRBJ2-7; 9 nucleotides match TRBD2. CDR3 in DNA: TGTGCCAGCAGTTCCTTAGCGGGAGCTGGGTACGAGCAGTACTTC. It encodes CASSSLAGAGYEQYF.